The 7 T cell receptor beta chains given below trace back to one sample, sequenced in a study of T cell responses to AZD1222 COVID-19 vaccine. TCRdb's table, derived via immunoSEQ multiplex PCR, lists solely in-frame clones and lacks some. This table has about 120,000 clones, approximately 90% appearing once. The sequencing used peripheral blood, collected on day 0 of AZD1222 vaccination. Every receptor here comes from an adult in good health.

V usage is TRBV23-1 and J usage is TRBJ2-7; tentatively, D is TRBD2 (6 bases). TRBV23-1 qualifies as an ORF whose function is uncertain. The V gene lost 4 bases and the J gene lost 4 bases, with 23 bases spanning the gap. The CDR3 extends over 17 amino acids. The CDR3 loop is CASSRITLRRASYEQYF. In DNA, the CDR3 is TGCGCCAGCAGTCGCATAACCTTACGGAGGGCATCTTACGAGCAGTACTTC.

This clone was detected a few times. The V gene is TRBV29-1, the J gene TRBJ2-1; 7 bases align to TRBD1. The CDR3 has 13 residues. The germline V gene encodes CDR1 SQVTM and CDR2 ANQGSEA. The V segment lost 6 bases and the J segment 0 bases; nucleotides outside the gene matches: 2. CDR3 sequence reads: CSVGDSSYNEQFF. The CDR3 region has the DNA TGCAGCGTCGGGGACAGCTCCTACAATGAGCAGTTCTTC.

The chain couples TRBV2 to TRBJ1-1; the D gene is possibly TRBD1 (6 bases). The germline CDR1 and CDR2 sequences are SNHLY and FYNNEI. Trimming took 6 bases from V and 1 from J, leaving 12 bases between them. The CDR3 runs 14 residues. The DNA of the CDR3 is TGTGCCAGCAGACGACAGGAAACGAACACTGAAGCTTTCTTT. This codes for CASRRQETNTEAFF.

The chain uses TRBV18 and TRBJ1-6; D may be TRBD1 (6 bases). The CDR3 spans 13 residues. Germline V lookup: CDR1 KGHSH, CDR2 LQKENI. V lost 5 bases to trimming and J lost 9 bases, with 11 bases between them. CDR3 amino acids: CASSAGAGSPLHF. In DNA form, the CDR3 reads TGTGCCAGCTCAGCGGGGGCGGGTTCACCCCTCCACTTT.

The rearrangement links TRBV28 to TRBJ2-3, with D hard to call. The V end lost 6 bases, the J end lost 2 bases, and 24 bases lay between the germline ends. This CDR3 spans 18 amino acids. Germline V gives CDR1 MDHEN, CDR2 SYDVKM. The CDR3 DNA reads as TGTGCCAGCAGGCTGTGGGCCGACTCCCAGACACACACAGATACGCAGTATTTT. It yields the protein CASRLWADSQTHTDTQYF. Full variable domain (missing parts from reference TRBV28 and TRBJ2-3): DVKVTQSSRYLVKRTGEKVFLECVQDMDHENMFWYRQDPGLGLRLIYFSYDVKMKEKGDIPEGYSVSREKKERFSLILESASTNQTSMYLCASRLWADSQTHTDTQYFGPGTRLTVL.

The chain recombines TRBV5-1 with TRBJ2-5; 12 nucleotides line up with TRBD2. The CDR3 totals 18 residues. Germline V lookup: CDR1 SGHRS, CDR2 YFSETQ. The junction had 8 bases not matched to a gene; V was cut back by 0 bases and J by 2 bases. This chain's CDR3 is CASSLGLAGATMQETQYF. CDR3 sequence (DNA): TGCGCCAGCAGCTTGGGACTAGCGGGGGCGACAATGCAAGAGACCCAGTACTTC.

The chain employs TRBV7-3 and TRBJ2-4; either TRBD1 or TRBD2 may supply D (5 bases each). Trimming removed 5 bases at V and 4 bases at J, with 12 bases between. This CDR3 spans 14 amino acids. The germline V gene has CDR1 SGHTA and CDR2 FQGTGA. As DNA, the CDR3 is TGTGCCAGCAGCCACCCGTGGGGGAAAAACATTCAGTACTTC. Translation: CASSHPWGKNIQYF.